The source of this T cell receptor (beta chain) is a study of Graves' ophthalmopathy and Graves' hyperthyroidism. Study-wide results and caveats: Prediction of ophthalmopathy progression reached roughly 70% sensitivity and roughly 72% specificity.

Where ophthalmopathy was present, donors had moderate-to-severe activity, CAS ≥3, NOSPECS ≥4 and duration under 3 months. None of the included patients had other autoimmune diseases, uncontrolled infections, pregnancy or lactation, as these led to exclusion. Orbital computed tomography and thyroid ultrasound, along with TRAb, serum thyroxine and clinical symptoms, underpinned diagnosis. The study amplified TCR beta CDR3 regions using RNA transcripts. Second-round multiplex PCR came after a first-round RT-PCR that employed HTBI primers. TCRdb recomputed calls from the multiplex PCR reads with MiXCR, one row per CDR3 protein. The sample records about 500,000 distinct CDR3 sequences, around 14% being singletons. This clonotype appeared many times. Antigen specificity is unknown. Sequencing was performed on blood. This receptor was identified in a young woman with Graves' ophthalmopathy.

The CDR3 is CASSPRLAENYEQYF. The CDR3 DNA reads as TGTGCCAGCAGCCCTCGACTAGCGGAGAACTACGAGCAGTACTTC. V usage is TRBV3-1 and J usage is TRBJ2-7; 9 bases map to TRBD2. CDR3 length equals 15 residues. CDR1 is LGHDT and CDR2 is YNNKEL in the germline V gene (reference sequence). V shed 4 bases and J 3 bases; nucleotides not matched to a gene: 7.